The 14 T cell receptor beta chains listed next were all sequenced from one sample in a study of spatial heterogeneity in lung cancer. Study-wide results and caveats: The study found that expanded intratumoral alpha and beta TCR counts tracked tumor mutation counts.

Time point indicated: sample taken at primary tumor resection. TCRdb used MiXCR to reprocess the 5' RACE reads, holding one entry per CDR3 protein. The data contain 8,300 or so distinct CDR3 sequences, approximately 8% of them seen just once; the ten biggest clones take up over 4%. Their target antigens are unknown. The input for sequencing was lung tumor tissue, taken at surgery. Receptors were obtained from a male donor with early-stage non-small cell lung cancer.

This clonotype ranks as medium-sized. The chain employs TRBV24-1 and TRBJ2-1; TRBD1 might be the D (7 bases). Germline CDR1 is KGHDR and CDR2 is SFDVKD. Trimming pared 9 bases from V and 0 bases from J, leaving 14 bases between. There are 15 residues in the CDR3. The CDR3 bases are TGTGCCACCGGAGGGGGACAGAGCTCCTACAATGAGCAGTTCTTC. This translates into CATGGGQSSYNEQFF.

This clonotype was seen at least ten times. The chain employs TRBV18 and TRBJ2-3, with D possibly TRBD2 on 5 matching bases. In germline, CDR1 is KGHSH, CDR2 LQKENI. The V end lost 3 bases, the J end lost 0 bases, and 10 bases lay between the germline ends. The CDR3 is 15 amino acids. The CDR3 DNA reads as TGTGCCAGCTCACCTCGGAGCGGCAGCACAGATACGCAGTATTTT. Its protein is CASSPRSGSTDTQYF.

The chain employs TRBV6-6 and TRBJ2-1, with 8 nucleotides matching TRBD2. The CDR3 covers 14 residues. Germline values: CDR1 MNHNY, CDR2 SVGAGI (reference sequence). J lost 9 bases, V lost 2 bases, and 6 bases had no gene match. CDR3 nucleotide sequence: TGTGCCAGCAGTTACCAAGCGGGAGAGCTTGAGCAGTTCTTC. It is translated as CASSYQAGELEQFF.

This clonotype is medium-sized. The rearrangement joins TRBV5-1 to TRBJ2-7; D is undetermined. V dropped 3 bases and J dropped 2 bases, with 9 bases sitting between them. This CDR3 is 13 amino acids long. Germline loops: CDR1 SGHRS, CDR2 YFSETQ. This CDR3 is CASSSTSTYEQYF. The CDR3 region has the DNA TGCGCCAGCAGCTCTACCTCTACCTACGAGCAGTACTTC. Combining the CDR3 with reference TRBV5-1 and TRBJ2-7 gives the whole variable domain KAGVTQTPRYLIKTRGQQVTLSCSPISGHRSVSWYQQTPGQGLQFLFEYFSETQRNKGNFPGRFSGRQFSNSRSEMNVSTLELGDSALYLCASSSTSTYEQYFGPGTRLTVT.

This clonotype is termed medium-sized (0.01 to 0.1%). V usage is TRBV7-2 and J usage is TRBJ1-1, with D possibly matching TRBD1 (5 bases). The length of the CDR3 is 13 residues. Trimming shortened V by 3 bases and J by 3 bases, and 8 bases separated the two germline ends. The germline gives CDR1 SGHTA, CDR2 FQGNSA. The CDR3 protein is CASSFGADTEAFF. DNA for the CDR3: TGTGCCAGCAGCTTTGGGGCCGACACTGAAGCTTTCTTT. Full variable domain (remainder filled in from reference TRBV7-2 and TRBJ1-1): GAGVSQSPSNKVTEKGKDVELRCDPISGHTALYWYRQSLGQGLEFLIYFQGNSAPDKSGLPSDRFSAERTGGSVSTLTIQRTQQEDSAVYLCASSFGADTEAFFGQGTRLTVV.

At least ten counts were recorded for this clonotype. The chain employs TRBV12-3 or TRBV12-4 and TRBJ2-4; possibly TRBD1 for D (6 bases). The CDR3 has 14 amino acids. Deletions cut 2 bases from V and 1 base from J, with 6 bases between. The CDR3 sequence: CASSLQGAKNIQYF. The DNA for the CDR3 is TGTGCCAGCAGTTTACAGGGGGCCAAAAACATTCAGTACTTC.

This clonotype was recorded many times. The genes are TRBV20-1 and TRBJ2-4; D gene unclear. This CDR3 is built from 16 residues. V was shortened by 4 bases and J by 0 bases, with 16 bases between the two germline ends. Germline V gives CDR1 DFQATT, CDR2 SNEGSKA (reference sequence). The CDR3 DNA sequence: TGCAGTGCTACGTTAAGGACGGCGTTAGCCAAAAACATTCAGTACTTC. Protein: CSATLRTALAKNIQYF.

In its sample, this clonotype ranks as medium-sized. The chain links TRBV5-1 to TRBJ1-4; 7 positions match TRBD1. This CDR3 contains 15 residues. With V trimmed by 4 bases and J by 3 bases, 6 bases remained unmatched. In germline, CDR1 is SGHRS, CDR2 YFSETQ. The CDR3 region is CASSPPGTANEKLFF. The CDR3 region has the DNA TGCGCCAGCAGCCCGCCCGGGACAGCTAATGAAAAACTGTTTTTT. Using reference TRBV5-1 and TRBJ1-4 for the parts outside the CDR3, the full variable domain is KAGVTQTPRYLIKTRGQQVTLSCSPISGHRSVSWYQQTPGQGLQFLFEYFSETQRNKGNFPGRFSGRQFSNSRSEMNVSTLELGDSALYLCASSPPGTANEKLFFGSGTQLSVL.

This clonotype is medium-sized within its sample. The V and J genes are TRBV5-1 and TRBJ2-5; 15 bases line up with TRBD2. Trimming at V came to 4 bases and at J to 4 bases, leaving 8 bases not matched to a gene. CDR3 length: 17 residues. In germline, CDR1 is SGHRS, CDR2 YFSETQ. CDR3 bases: TGCGCCAGCAGCCTCCCTGAGGGACTAGCGGGAGGAGAGACCCAGTACTTC. Residues: CASSLPEGLAGGETQYF.

In this sample, this clonotype turned up many times. V is TRBV6-2 or TRBV6-3 and J is TRBJ2-3; D may be TRBD2 (5 bases). CDR1 and CDR2 (germline): MNHEY, SVGEGT. This CDR3 has 12 amino acids. With 6 bases removed from V and 7 bases from J, the gap between germline ends came to 11 bases. The DNA for the CDR3 is TGTGCCAGCAGCACGGCGGGTAATACGCAGTATTTT. Protein product: CASSTAGNTQYF.

By share of the sample, this clonotype is medium-sized. This chain joins TRBV10-3 and TRBJ2-3; no definite D call. CDR1 is ENHRY and CDR2 is SYGVKD in the germline V gene. Trimming pared 0 bases from V and 1 base from J, leaving 5 bases between. The CDR3 spans 14 residues. CDR3 nucleotides: TGTGCCATCAGTGAGTCGGGCGGCACAGATACGCAGTATTTT. Amino acids: CAISESGGTDTQYF.

Many counts were recorded for this clonotype. The chain combines TRBV12-3 or TRBV12-4 with TRBJ1-3; D unresolved. Trimming removed 7 bases from V and 4 bases from J, with 11 bases in between. The CDR3 covers 13 residues. CDR3 region: CASNPELGNTIYF. CDR3 sequence (DNA): TGTGCCAGCAATCCAGAGCTCGGAAACACCATATATTTT.

This clonotype has at least ten counts. The V and J genes are TRBV29-1 and TRBJ1-5, with D perhaps TRBD1 (5 bases). The V end lost 7 bases, the J end lost 0 bases, and 22 bases lay between the germline ends. The CDR3 totals 17 residues. Germline CDR1 and CDR2: SQVTM and ANQGSEA. The CDR3 sequence is CSGLLGGGDYSNQPQHF. The CDR3 region has the DNA TGCAGCGGCCTATTGGGGGGAGGAGACTATAGCAATCAGCCCCAGCATTTT.

This clonotype was picked up many times. The CDR3 DNA follows: TGTGCCACCAGTGACCCGACAGGGGACCACAATGAGCAGTTCTTC. Protein: CATSDPTGDHNEQFF. The chain has TRBV24-1 and TRBJ2-1, with 8 bases aligning to TRBD1. There are 15 residues in the CDR3. CDR1 is KGHDR, CDR2 SFDVKD, per germline. Losses at the gene ends were 4 bases for V and 5 bases for J; bases not matched to a gene: 6.